The clone carrying this TCR beta chain appeared once. Antigen unknown. Germline-derived CDR1 and CDR2 are SGHAT and FQNNGV. The CDR3 extends over 15 amino acids. V was clipped by 5 bases and J by 9 bases; unmatched bases: 10. This record belongs to a study of T-cell reconstitution after alpha-beta-depleted transplantation in children. Molecular barcoding with unique molecular identifiers was used for the TCRbeta library. TCRdb reprocessed the PCR reads via MiXCR and lists one record per CDR3 protein. The table records about 580,000 distinct CDR3 sequences, 23% of them present only once. Findings of the study overall: A year had passed since transplant, and T-cell counts and diversity by then came mostly from newly produced T cells. Expanded graft clones numbering several hundred reportedly gave rise to alpha-beta T cells about two months after transplant.

This clonotype was sampled from a boy under three years old who had a stem cell transplant for acute myeloid leukemia, so the T cells may come from the graft donor. The V call is TRBV11-2, the J call TRBJ2-1, with TRBD2 identical over 10 bases. Sequences were derived from PBMCs, mostly from graft donor cells, sampled 360 days after TCRalphabeta/CD19-depleted stem cell transplant. Written as DNA, the CDR3 is TGTGCCAGCAGCGTTACACTAGCGGGGAAGGGTGAGCAGTTCTTC. Its translation is CASSVTLAGKGEQFF.